This T cell receptor beta chain was captured in a study of blood T cell repertoires in COVID-19. J was trimmed by 1 base and V by 9 bases; bases with no gene match: 14. The CDR3 covers 16 residues. Germline V gene lookup returns CDR1 KGHDR and CDR2 SFDVKD. Using immunoSEQ multiplex PCR, the repertoire was profiled, and TCRdb retains in-frame clones only, with some absent. Altogether approximately 90,000 clones are present, around 90% being singletons, with the ten largest covering under 5.5%. Sequenced: peripheral blood. The source of this sequence is a man between 60 and 75 years old with COVID-19, enrolled during active disease. This chain uses TRBV24-1 with TRBJ2-7, with 7 bases matching TRBD1. CDR3 residues: CATEGQGVFGSYEQYF. The CDR3 region has the DNA TGTGCCACCGAGGGGCAGGGGGTGTTTGGATCCTACGAGCAGTACTTC.